This paragraph reports one T cell receptor (beta chain). No antigen is known for it. This record belongs to a study of T cell responses to AZD1222 COVID-19 vaccine. Here immunoSEQ multiplex PCR was the method, and the copy in TCRdb shows in-frame clones only, minus some. This sample carries 120,000 to 150,000 clones, just over 90% of them seen once, and the ten largest clones take approximately 2.7%. Germline loops: CDR1 LNHDA, CDR2 SQIVND (reference sequence). Trimming at V came to 0 bases and at J to 5 bases, leaving 2 bases not matched to a gene. This CDR3 is built from 15 residues. Study observations and caveats: No day 14 peak samples; only post-peak repertoires were characterized. The sample set comprised mostly white British donors with more females, and clonal diversity was possibly underestimated. Baseline seropositives among AZD1222 recipients totaled only 5 to 7.

The chain has TRBV19 and TRBJ1-5, with 9 nucleotides matching TRBD1. Here the sequenced sample was peripheral blood, taken on day 0 of MenACWY control vaccination. The clonotype comes from an adult in good health. CDR3 in DNA: TGTGCCAGTAGTATAGATGGGACAGGGTATCAGCCCCAGCATTTT. It is translated as CASSIDGTGYQPQHF. Full variable domain (missing parts from reference TRBV19 and TRBJ1-5): DGGITQSPKYLFRKEGQNVTLSCEQNLNHDAMYWYRQDPGQGLRLIYYSQIVNDFQKGDIAEGYSVSREKKESFPLTVTSAQKNPTAFYLCASSIDGTGYQPQHFGDGTRLSIL.